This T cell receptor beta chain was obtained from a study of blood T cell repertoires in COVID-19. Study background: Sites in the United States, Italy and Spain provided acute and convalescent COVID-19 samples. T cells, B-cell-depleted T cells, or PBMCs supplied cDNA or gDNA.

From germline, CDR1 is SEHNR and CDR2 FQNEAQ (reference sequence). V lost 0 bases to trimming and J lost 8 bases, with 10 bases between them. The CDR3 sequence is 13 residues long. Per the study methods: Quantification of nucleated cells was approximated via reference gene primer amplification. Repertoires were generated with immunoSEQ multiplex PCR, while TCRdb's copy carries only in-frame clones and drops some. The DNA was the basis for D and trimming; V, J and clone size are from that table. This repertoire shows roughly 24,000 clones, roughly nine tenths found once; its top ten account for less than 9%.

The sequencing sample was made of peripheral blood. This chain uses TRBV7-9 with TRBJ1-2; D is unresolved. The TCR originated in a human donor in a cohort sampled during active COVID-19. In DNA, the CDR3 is TGTGCCAGCAGCTTAGCCCTGGCCGAAGGCTACACCTTC. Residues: CASSLALAEGYTF.